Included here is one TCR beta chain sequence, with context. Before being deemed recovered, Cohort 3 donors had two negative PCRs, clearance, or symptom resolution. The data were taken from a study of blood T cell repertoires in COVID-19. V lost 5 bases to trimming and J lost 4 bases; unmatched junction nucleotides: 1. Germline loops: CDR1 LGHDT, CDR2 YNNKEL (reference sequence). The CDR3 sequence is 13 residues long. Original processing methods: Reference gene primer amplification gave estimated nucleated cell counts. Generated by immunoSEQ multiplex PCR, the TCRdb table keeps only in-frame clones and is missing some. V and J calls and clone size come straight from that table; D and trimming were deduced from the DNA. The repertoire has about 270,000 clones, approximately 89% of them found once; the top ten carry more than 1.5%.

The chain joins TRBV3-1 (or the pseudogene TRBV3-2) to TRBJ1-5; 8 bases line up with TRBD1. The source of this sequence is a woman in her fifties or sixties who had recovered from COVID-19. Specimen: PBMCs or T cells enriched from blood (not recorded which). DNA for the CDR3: TGTGCCAGCAGCGACAGGGGAAATCAGCCCCAGCATTTT. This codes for CASSDRGNQPQHF.